The 18 T cell receptor beta chains reported below all come from one sample, sequenced in a study of response to subunit inactivated influenza vaccine. Each CDR3 protein is one row after TCRdb ran MiXCR on the RT-PCR reads. This repertoire shows about 650,000 distinct CDR3 sequences, approximately 14% found once; its top ten account for 11%. The sequencing here drew on PBMCs from blood, taken less than 13 days after vaccination. Receptors originate from a man aged 50 to 59 who received an inactivated influenza vaccine.

This clonotype was recorded many times. This chain uses TRBV28 with TRBJ2-7; 13 nucleotides align to TRBD2. The CDR3 length is 14 residues. V was pared by 6 bases and J by 3 bases, with 2 bases of the junction left unmatched. Germline V gives CDR1 MDHEN, CDR2 SYDVKM. CDR3 loop: CASSRLAGGYEQYF. CDR3 coding DNA: TGTGCCAGCAGCCGACTAGCGGGGGGCTACGAGCAGTACTTC. The whole variable domain, filled in from reference TRBV28 and TRBJ2-7, reads DVKVTQSSRYLVKRTGEKVFLECVQDMDHENMFWYRQDPGLGLRLIYFSYDVKMKEKGDIPEGYSVSREKKERFSLILESASTNQTSMYLCASSRLAGGYEQYFGPGTRLTVT.

The chain carries TRBV9 and TRBJ2-7; D might be TRBD2 (6 bases). This CDR3 is 13 amino acids long. Trimming pared 4 bases from V and 7 bases from J, leaving 15 bases between. Germline lookup yields CDR1 SGDLS and CDR2 YYNGEE. In DNA, the CDR3 is TGTGCCAGCAGCTTGGGGGGTTCGGCGGAGCAGTACTTC. It yields the protein CASSLGGSAEQYF.

There are a few counts of this clonotype. The rearrangement uses TRBV9 and TRBJ2-7; 9 bases are shared with TRBD2. The CDR3 consists of 16 residues. Germline CDR1 reads SGDLS; CDR2 reads YYNGEE. V was clipped by 0 bases and J by 3 bases; unmatched bases: 7. Here the CDR3 reads CASSVGISGSRYEQYF. CDR3 DNA: TGTGCCAGCAGCGTAGGAATTAGCGGGAGTCGCTACGAGCAGTACTTC.

This clonotype was found a few times. The rearrangement uses TRBV2 and TRBJ1-2; 7 bases align to TRBD1. The CDR3 runs 13 residues. Germline V gene sequence: CDR1 SNHLY, CDR2 FYNNEI. Losses at the gene ends were 6 bases for V and 3 bases for J; bases not matched to a gene: 4. The CDR3 here is CASRGDRDYGYTF. The CDR3 DNA sequence: TGTGCCAGCAGAGGAGACAGGGACTATGGCTACACCTTC.

The V call is TRBV29-1, the J call TRBJ1-4; possible D gene TRBD1, 6 bases. The CDR3 is 13 amino acids. The V gene's germline CDR1 is SQVTM and CDR2 ANQGSEA. The V gene lost 6 bases and the J gene lost 8 bases, with 16 bases spanning the gap. CDR3: CSVRTDTGEKLFF. CDR3 DNA sequence: TGCAGCGTCAGGACGGATACAGGGGAAAAACTGTTTTTT.

This clonotype came up many times. The chain couples TRBV5-6 to TRBJ2-1; perhaps TRBD1 as D (6 bases). V was trimmed by 1 base and J by 7 bases, leaving 15 bases between them. Germline CDR1 SGHDT, CDR2 YYEEEE. There are 15 residues in the CDR3. The CDR3 reads CASSLRQAYMNEQFF. The CDR3 DNA sequence: TGTGCCAGCAGCTTGAGACAGGCCTACATGAATGAGCAGTTCTTC.

This clonotype came up a few times. This chain links TRBV20-1 with TRBJ2-7; 7 bases align to TRBD2. CDR3 length equals 13 residues. The J segment lost 5 bases and the V segment lost 2 bases, leaving 6 bases of the junction unmatched. Germline V gene lookup returns CDR1 DFQATT and CDR2 SNEGSKA (reference sequence). The CDR3 sequence: CSARPGGLNEQYF. DNA for the CDR3: TGCAGTGCTAGACCTGGGGGACTAAACGAGCAGTACTTC.

On this clonotype: The junction shows a germline mismatch at one end, possibly a read error. The chain is built from TRBV29-1 and TRBJ2-1; the match to TRBD2 covers 7 bases. This CDR3 spans 14 amino acids. Germline V gene lookup returns CDR1 SQVTM and CDR2 ANQGSEA. The CDR3: CSFHLRESSNEQFF. CDR3 nucleotide sequence: TGCAGCTTCCATCTGCGGGAGTCCTCCAATGAGCAGTTCTTC.

The chain couples TRBV12-3 or TRBV12-4 to TRBJ2-3, with D hard to call. V was shortened by 6 bases and J by 3 bases, with 16 bases between the two germline ends. The CDR3 has 15 residues. CDR3 amino acids: CASSRGVPRTDTQYF. DNA for the CDR3: TGTGCCAGCAGCCGAGGCGTCCCGAGGACAGATACGCAGTATTTT.

A few counts support this clonotype. The genes are TRBV28 and TRBJ2-5; 7 nucleotides align to TRBD1. The J segment lost 0 bases and the V segment lost 10 bases, leaving 14 bases of the junction unmatched. This CDR3 is 16 amino acids long. Germline CDR1 MDHEN, CDR2 SYDVKM. The CDR3 DNA sequence: TGTGCCACCGGGCAGGGGGTAGAGGCTTACCAAGAGACCCAGTACTTC. It yields the protein CATGQGVEAYQETQYF. Looking up the rest from reference TRBV28 and TRBJ2-5 gives the full variable domain: DVKVTQSSRYLVKRTGEKVFLECVQDMDHENMFWYRQDPGLGLRLIYFSYDVKMKEKGDIPEGYSVSREKKERFSLILESASTNQTSMYLCATGQGVEAYQETQYFGPGTRLLVL.

This rearrangement joins TRBV7-9 to TRBJ2-5, with D unclear. This CDR3 has 17 amino acids. V lost 2 bases and J 2 bases, leaving 18 bases between the germline ends. Germline assignment: CDR1 SEHNR and CDR2 FQNEAQ (reference sequence). The CDR3: CASSLWFGSPPQETQYF. DNA of the CDR3: TGTGCCAGCAGCTTATGGTTCGGTTCTCCCCCGCAAGAGACCCAGTACTTC. Variable domain in full (rest from reference TRBV7-9 and TRBJ2-5): DTGVSQNPRHKITKRGQNVTFRCDPISEHNRLYWYRQTLGQGPEFLTYFQNEAQLEKSRLLSDRFSAERPKGSFSTLEIQRTEQGDSAMYLCASSLWFGSPPQETQYFGPGTRLLVL.

A note on this clonotype: At one end the junction does not follow the germline gene, possibly because of a read error. The chain couples TRBV6-7 to TRBJ2-3; 8 bases fit TRBD2. TRBV6-7 is placed among ORFs of uncertain function. The CDR3 runs to 15 residues. The CDR3 DNA sequence: TGTGCCAGCAGTTACGCACGGACTAGCATAGATACGCAGTATTTT. Translation gives CASSYARTSIDTQYF.

The chain carries TRBV6-1 and TRBJ2-7; the D is unclear. The germline CDR1 and CDR2 sequences are MNHNS and SASEGT. Trimming took 2 bases from V and 1 from J, leaving 15 bases between them. The CDR3 length is 16 residues. In nucleotides, the CDR3 is TGTGCCAGCAGTGAACCGGGCCTTTGGGGTTCCTACGAGCAGTACTTC. Protein: CASSEPGLWGSYEQYF.

This clonotype occurred a few times. The genes are TRBV29-1 and TRBJ2-1; D is unresolved. V gave up 4 bases and J gave up 5 bases, with 18 bases separating them. Germline V gene sequence: CDR1 SQVTM, CDR2 ANQGSEA. This CDR3 region has 15 residues. CDR3: CSVVKSGKANNEQFF. CDR3 nucleotides: TGCAGCGTTGTTAAGTCCGGAAAAGCGAACAATGAGCAGTTCTTC.

The chain links TRBV9 to TRBJ2-3; the match to TRBD2 covers 8 bases. Germline lookup yields CDR1 SGDLS and CDR2 YYNGEE. The CDR3 has 15 residues. J lost 2 bases, V lost 2 bases, and 4 bases had no gene match. CDR3 DNA: TGTGCCAGCAGCGTTTGGCGGGGGGACACAGATACGCAGTATTTT. Translating gives CASSVWRGDTDTQYF.

Concerning this clonotype: The junction shows a germline mismatch at one end, possibly a read error. The J gene is TRBJ2-7, the V gene TRBV11-2; no reliable D call. Germline CDR1 is SGHAT and CDR2 is FQNNGV. This CDR3 is 13 amino acids long. The CDR3, as DNA: TGTGCCAGCAGCCAGGAACTATCCCTCCCCGCGGTCTTC. Protein sequence: CASSQELSLPAVF. The full variable domain, in which reference TRBV11-2 and TRBJ2-7 provide the parts outside the CDR3, is EAGVAQSPRYKIIEKRQSVAFWCNPISGHATLYWYQQILGQGPKLLIQFQNNGVVDDSQLPKDRFSAERLKGVDSTLKIQPAKLEDSAVYLCASSQELSLPAVFGPGTRLTVT.

This clonotype was seen ten or more times. CDR3 in DNA: TGCAGCGTCAGAGGGGGCCAGGGGGAGGACACCGGGGAGCTGTTTTTT. This sequence encodes CSVRGGQGEDTGELFF. The genes are TRBV29-1 and TRBJ2-2; a possible D gene is TRBD1 (7 bases). The germline gives CDR1 SQVTM, CDR2 ANQGSEA. The V gene lost 6 bases and the J gene lost 3 bases, with 20 bases spanning the gap. The CDR3 covers 16 residues.

J is TRBJ1-5 and V is TRBV9; the D gene is possibly TRBD1 (6 bases). This CDR3 comprises 14 residues. V was trimmed by 2 bases and J by 5 bases, leaving 11 bases between them. Germline CDR1 is SGDLS and CDR2 is YYNGEE. The CDR3 sequence is CASSVTGSDQPQHF. For the CDR3, the DNA is TGTGCCAGCAGCGTCACAGGGTCCGATCAGCCCCAGCATTTT. The full variable domain, its missing parts supplied by reference TRBV9 and TRBJ1-5, is DSGVTQTPKHLITATGQRVTLRCSPRSGDLSVYWYQQSLDQGLQFLIQYYNGEERAKGNILERFSAQQFPDLHSELNLSSLELGDSALYFCASSVTGSDQPQHFGDGTRLSIL.